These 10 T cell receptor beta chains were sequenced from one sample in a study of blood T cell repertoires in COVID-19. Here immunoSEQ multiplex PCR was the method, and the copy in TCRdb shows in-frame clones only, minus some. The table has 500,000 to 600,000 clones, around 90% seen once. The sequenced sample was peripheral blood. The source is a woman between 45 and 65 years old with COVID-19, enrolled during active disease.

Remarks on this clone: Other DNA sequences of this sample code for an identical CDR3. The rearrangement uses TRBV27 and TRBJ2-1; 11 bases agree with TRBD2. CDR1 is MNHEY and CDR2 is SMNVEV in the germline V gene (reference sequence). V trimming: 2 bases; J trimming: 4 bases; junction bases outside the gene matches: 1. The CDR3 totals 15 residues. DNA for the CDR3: TGTGCCAGCAGTTTAGTAGCGGGGGGGTACAATGAGCAGTTCTTC. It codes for CASSLVAGGYNEQFF.

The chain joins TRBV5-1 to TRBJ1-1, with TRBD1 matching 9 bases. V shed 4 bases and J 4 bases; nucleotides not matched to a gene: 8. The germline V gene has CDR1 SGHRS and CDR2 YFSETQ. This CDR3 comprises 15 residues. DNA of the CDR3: TGCGCCAGCAGCCCGGGGGACAGGGTTGGCACTGAAGCTTTCTTT. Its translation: CASSPGDRVGTEAFF.

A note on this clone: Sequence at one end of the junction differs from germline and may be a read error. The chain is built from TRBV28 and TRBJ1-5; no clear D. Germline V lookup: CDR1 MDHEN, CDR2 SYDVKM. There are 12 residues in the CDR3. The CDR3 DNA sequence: TGTGCCAGCAGTTCGACCTTACGAGACGGAGATTTT. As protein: CASSSTLRDGDF.

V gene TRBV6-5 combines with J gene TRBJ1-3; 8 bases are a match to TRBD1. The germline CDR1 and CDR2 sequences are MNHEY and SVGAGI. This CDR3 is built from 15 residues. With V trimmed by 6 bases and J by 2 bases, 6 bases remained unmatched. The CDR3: CASRSDREAGNTIYF. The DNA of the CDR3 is TGTGCCAGCAGATCGGACAGGGAGGCTGGAAACACCATATATTTT.

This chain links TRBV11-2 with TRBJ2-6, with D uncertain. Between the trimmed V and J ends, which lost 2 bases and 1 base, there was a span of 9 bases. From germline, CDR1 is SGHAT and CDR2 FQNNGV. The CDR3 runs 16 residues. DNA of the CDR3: TGTGCCAGCAGCTTATCTCCCACTTCTGGGGCCAACGTCCTGACTTTC. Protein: CASSLSPTSGANVLTF.

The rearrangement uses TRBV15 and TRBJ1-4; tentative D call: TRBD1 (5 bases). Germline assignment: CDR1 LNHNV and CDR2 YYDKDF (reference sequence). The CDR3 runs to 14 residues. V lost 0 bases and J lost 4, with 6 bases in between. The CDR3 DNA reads TGTGCCACCAGCAGAGAGGGGGGTAATGAAAAACTGTTTTTT. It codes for CATSREGGNEKLFF.

The CDR3 region is CASFGTANTEAFF. CDR3 DNA: TGCGCCAGCTTCGGGACAGCGAACACTGAAGCTTTCTTT. V usage is TRBV5-1 and J usage is TRBJ1-1; 7 bases line up with TRBD1. The junction had 4 bases not matched to a gene; V was cut back by 7 bases and J by 1 base. The CDR3 totals 13 residues. From germline, CDR1 is SGHRS and CDR2 YFSETQ.

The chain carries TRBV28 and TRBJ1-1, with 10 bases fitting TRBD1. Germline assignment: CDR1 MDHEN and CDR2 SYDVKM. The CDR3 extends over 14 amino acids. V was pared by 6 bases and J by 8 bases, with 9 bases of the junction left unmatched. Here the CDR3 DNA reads TGTGCCAGCAGCCGACAGGGGGCGTTGGGCGAAGCTTTCTTT. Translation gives CASSRQGALGEAFF. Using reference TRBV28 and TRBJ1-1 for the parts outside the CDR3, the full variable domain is DVKVTQSSRYLVKRTGEKVFLECVQDMDHENMFWYRQDPGLGLRLIYFSYDVKMKEKGDIPEGYSVSREKKERFSLILESASTNQTSMYLCASSRQGALGEAFFGQGTRLTVV.

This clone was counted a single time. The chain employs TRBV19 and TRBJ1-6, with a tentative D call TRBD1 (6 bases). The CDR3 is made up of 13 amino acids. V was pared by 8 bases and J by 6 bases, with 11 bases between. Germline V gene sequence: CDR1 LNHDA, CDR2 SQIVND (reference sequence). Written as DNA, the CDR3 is TGTGCCAGTTGCGGGGGGCCTAATTCACCCCTCCACTTT. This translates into CASCGGPNSPLHF.

This chain's CDR3 is CASSRTATYEQYF. The CDR3, as DNA: TGTGCCAGCAGTAGGACAGCTACCTACGAGCAGTACTTC. The chain is built from TRBV6-5 and TRBJ2-7; a possible D gene is TRBD1 (6 bases). CDR1 MNHEY and CDR2 SVGAGI come from the germline V gene. Trimming cost V 5 bases and J 2 bases, with 10 bases left between them. The CDR3 has 13 amino acids.